This T cell receptor (beta chain) appears in the sequencing data of a study of shared clonotypes between healthy human individuals. Study background: Plates per donor: three CD4 naive, three CD4 memory, two CD8 naive, one CD8 memory. Whole-study results and caveats: Estimated clonotype richness was generally higher in naive than memory subsets.

The germline CDR1 and CDR2 sequences are LNHDA and SQIVND (reference sequence). V lost 4 bases and J lost 8, with 18 bases in between. The CDR3 sequence is 15 residues long. Turning to this clone: Its antigen is currently unknown.

Clones were read by immunoSEQ multiplex PCR, and TCRdb kept only the in-frame ones, dropping some. The sample contains some 2,500,000 clones, approximately 93% of which appear only once. The TCR originated in a man between 18 and 35 years old in good health. Some clones in this sample may be carry-over from other donors' samples. The chain employs TRBV19 and TRBJ2-1; D might be TRBD2 (7 bases). Sequencing was done on a sample of naive CD4+ T cells from PBMCs. The subset denotes: CD45RA+ positively selected. In DNA form, the CDR3 reads TGTGCCAGTAGTAGGCCGGGGAGGGGGTCCCATGAGCAGTTCTTC. It encodes CASSRPGRGSHEQFF.